This TCR beta chain emerged from a study of vaccination and CD4 T cells after COVID-19 (dated by TCRdb to about 2022). Concerning the study at large: Convalescent patients had a positive SARS-CoV-2 result on nasal swab PCR, and of these patients, nine had mild disease and one had severe disease. Participants got two doses of the Pfizer-BioNTech BNT162b2 vaccine (n=8) or two doses of the Moderna mRNA-1273 vaccine (n=2). Control cultures used a CEFX viral epitope pool as positive control, an HIV-1 Nef peptide pool as negative control, or no peptide. In fewer than 12 COVID-19 convalescent patients and a few infection-naive healthy vaccine recipients, researchers compared the spike-specific CD4+ TCR repertoire from before mRNA vaccination with the repertoire from after. Overlapping spike peptide pools from SARS-CoV-2 and from the common cold coronaviruses HCoV-NL63, HCoV-OC43 and HCoV-229E were used as culture stimuli. Post-COVID blood samples were collected from convalescent patients a median of approximately 93 days after diagnosis, with a range of roughly 30 to 161 days. Six males and four females were included in the convalescent cohort, with two Hispanic individuals, seven Caucasians, two Asians and one multiracial person represented. Post-vaccine blood samples were collected a median of 72 days after the second vaccine dose, ranging from 14 to 241 days.

The library came from PCR. DNA from cultured CD4+ T cells was subjected to TCR sequencing with the Oncomine TCR Beta short-read assay at the Johns Hopkins FTIC core. The QIAamp micro DNA kit was used to extract genomic DNA from the cultured CD4+ T cells. Oncomine TCR Beta libraries from cultured CD4+ T cells were pooled with unique dual indexes and sequenced on an Illumina iSeq 100. The published analysis was carried out like this. Non-productive sequences were removed, and CDR3s not starting with C, not ending with F or W, or shorter than 7 amino acids were discarded. Antigen-specific clonotypes were identified using the MANAFEST web application through comparison of peptide-stimulated wells with reference and other culture wells. For a clone to be called positive, the clone needed an FDR below 0.05, an odds ratio above 5, and a productive frequency above 0.1% in at least two of three replicate wells. A clonotype counted as cross-reactive if it showed significant expansion both in the SARS-CoV-2 spike wells and in at least one common cold coronavirus spike condition. Using R version 3.6.1, CDR3 homology was evaluated through Levenshtein distances (stringdist) along with unrooted phylogenetic trees (ape). TCRdb redid the processing of the public reads, applying fastp at Q25 and MiXCR, and retained in-frame beta chains. Rows with a matching CDR3 protein are joined into one entry that keeps the most common DNA and genes. The V and J calls follow TCRdb's processing rather than the paper's. The table for this sample lists tens of thousands of distinct CDR3 sequences; 70% of them were counted only once. The top ten clones comprise 8.6% of the sample.

Here is what the overall study found, with its caveats: The median count of SARS-CoV-2-reactive clonotypes went up from under 25 after infection to 30 to 40 after vaccination, although the change was not significant. The study included relatively few convalescent patients and did not analyze early timepoints after natural infection. In convalescent patients, nearly all vaccine-specific clones (304 of 307) were found to be mono-reactive for SARS-CoV-2 spike rather than cross-reactive with common cold coronaviruses. In convalescent patients, a median around 90% of post-vaccine SARS-CoV-2-reactive clones were detected only after vaccination, and vaccine-specific priming was suggested by this finding.

The germline V gene supplies CDR1 MDHEN and CDR2 SYDVKM. Trimming leaves V shorter by 2 bases and J shorter by 2 bases, with the junction holding 6 bases beyond the gene matches. The CDR3 starts with the cysteine, ends with the phenylalanine, and has 17 residues. The sequence is cut down to CDR3 DNA, 51 bases in frame from base 1. Points on this clonotype: This clone's antigen is unknown. Base qualities were left out, and no much larger clone turns up one base away.

The treatment or condition tag for this specimen amounts to: approximately nine-day PBMC culture with coronavirus spike peptide pools or control peptides (ViraFEST assay). The ViraFEST assay was used in the study, in which antigen-specific T cells were expanded with peptide pools and expanded clonotypes were subsequently identified by TCR sequencing. The convalescent patients' positive SARS-CoV-2 PCR tests were from March to December 2020, which was before the Alpha, Beta and Delta variants emerged in the United States. PBMCs were cultured at 1.5 million to 2 million per well in IMDM supplemented with 5% human AB serum and 8.5 to 10 IU/ml IL-2, with roughly 10 ug/ml peptide pools added. On days 3 and 7, half of the culture medium was replaced with fresh IL-2-containing medium. Once the cells had been in culture for approximately 10 days, the EasySep CD4+ T cell isolation kit was used to isolate CD4+ T cells by negative selection. Ficoll-Paque Plus gradient centrifugation was used to isolate PBMCs from whole blood, and the isolated PBMCs were then either used fresh or cryopreserved at -140C. Triplicate wells were generally used for each culture condition.

Recombination connected TRBV28 to TRBJ2-5; a stretch of 12 junction bases matches TRBD2. The clonotype originates from a human donor who had recovered from COVID-19. Sequenced sample: CD4+ T cells from blood, cultured in vitro. In nucleotide form, the sequence is TGTGCCAGCAGTTTAGGCGGGACTAGCGGGCCTCAAGAGACCCAGTACTTC. This sequence encodes CASSLGGTSGPQETQYF. Here the CDR3 is joined to the reference TRBV28 and TRBJ2-5 genes, and the full variable domain is: DVKVTQSSRYLVKRTGEKVFLECVQDMDHENMFWYRQDPGLGLRLIYFSYDVKMKEKGDIPEGYSVSREKKERFSLILESASTNQTSMYLCASSLGGTSGPQETQYFGPGTRLLVL.